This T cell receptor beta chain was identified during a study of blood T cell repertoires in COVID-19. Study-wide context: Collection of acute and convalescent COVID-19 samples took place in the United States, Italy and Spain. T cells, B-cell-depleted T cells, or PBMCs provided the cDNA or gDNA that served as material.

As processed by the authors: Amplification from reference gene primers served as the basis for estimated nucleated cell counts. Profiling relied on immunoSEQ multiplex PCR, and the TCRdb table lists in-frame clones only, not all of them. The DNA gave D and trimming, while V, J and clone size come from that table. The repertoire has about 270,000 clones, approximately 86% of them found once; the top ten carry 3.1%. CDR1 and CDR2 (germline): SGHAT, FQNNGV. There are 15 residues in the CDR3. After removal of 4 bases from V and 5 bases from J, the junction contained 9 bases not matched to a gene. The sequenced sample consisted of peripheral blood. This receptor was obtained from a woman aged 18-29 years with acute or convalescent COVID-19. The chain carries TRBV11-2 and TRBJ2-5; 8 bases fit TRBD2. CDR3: CASSSRGGPRETQYF. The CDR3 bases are TGTGCCAGCAGCTCTCGGGGGGGCCCGAGGGAGACCCAGTACTTC.